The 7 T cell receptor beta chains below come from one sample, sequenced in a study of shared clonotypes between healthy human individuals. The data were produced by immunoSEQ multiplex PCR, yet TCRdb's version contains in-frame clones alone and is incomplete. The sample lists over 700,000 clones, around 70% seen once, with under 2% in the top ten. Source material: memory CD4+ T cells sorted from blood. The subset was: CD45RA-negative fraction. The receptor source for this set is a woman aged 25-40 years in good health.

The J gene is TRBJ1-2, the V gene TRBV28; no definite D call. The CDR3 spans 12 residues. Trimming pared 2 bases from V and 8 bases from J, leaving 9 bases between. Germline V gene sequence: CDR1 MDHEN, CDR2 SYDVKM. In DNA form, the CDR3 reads TGTGCCAGCAGTTTAGCAGGCTTCGGCTACACCTTC. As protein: CASSLAGFGYTF.

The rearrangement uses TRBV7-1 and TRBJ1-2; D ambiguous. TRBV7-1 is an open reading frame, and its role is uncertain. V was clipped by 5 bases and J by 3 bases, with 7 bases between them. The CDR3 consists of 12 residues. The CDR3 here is CASSRQYYGYTF. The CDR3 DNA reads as TGTGCCAGCAGCCGGCAGTACTATGGCTACACCTTC.

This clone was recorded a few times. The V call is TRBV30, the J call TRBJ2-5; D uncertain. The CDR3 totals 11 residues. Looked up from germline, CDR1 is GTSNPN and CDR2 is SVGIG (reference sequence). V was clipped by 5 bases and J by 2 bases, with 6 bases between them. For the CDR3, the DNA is TGTGCCTGGCAGCGACAAGAGACCCAGTACTTC. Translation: CAWQRQETQYF.

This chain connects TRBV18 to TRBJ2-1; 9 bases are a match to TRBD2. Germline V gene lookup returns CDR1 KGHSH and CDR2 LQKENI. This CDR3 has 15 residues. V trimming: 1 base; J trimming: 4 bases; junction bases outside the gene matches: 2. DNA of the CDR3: TGTGCCAGCTCACCACAGACTAGCGGATACAATGAGCAGTTCTTC. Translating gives CASSPQTSGYNEQFF.

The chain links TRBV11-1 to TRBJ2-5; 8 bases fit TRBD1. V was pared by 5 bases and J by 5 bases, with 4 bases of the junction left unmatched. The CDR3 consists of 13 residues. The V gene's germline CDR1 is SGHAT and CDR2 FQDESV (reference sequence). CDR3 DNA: TGTGCCAGCAGCCAGGGGGCGTGGGAGACCCAGTACTTC. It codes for CASSQGAWETQYF.

The CDR3 nucleotides read TGCGCCAGCAGCCAGGGGCAGGGACTAGCGGCGGAGACCCAGTACTTC. It is translated as CASSQGQGLAAETQYF. The chain joins TRBV4-1 to TRBJ2-5; TRBD2 agrees at 11 bases. With 3 bases clipped from V and 5 bases from J, the junction kept 8 bases outside the gene matches. The germline CDR1 and CDR2 sequences are MGHRA and YSYEKL. The CDR3 has 16 residues.

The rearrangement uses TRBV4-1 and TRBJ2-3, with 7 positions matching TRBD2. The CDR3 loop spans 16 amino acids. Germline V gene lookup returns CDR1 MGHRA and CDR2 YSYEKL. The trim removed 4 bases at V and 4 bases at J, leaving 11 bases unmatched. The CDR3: CASSPMAGVGPDTQYF. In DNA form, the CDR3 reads TGCGCCAGCAGCCCCATGGCGGGAGTGGGGCCAGATACGCAGTATTTT.